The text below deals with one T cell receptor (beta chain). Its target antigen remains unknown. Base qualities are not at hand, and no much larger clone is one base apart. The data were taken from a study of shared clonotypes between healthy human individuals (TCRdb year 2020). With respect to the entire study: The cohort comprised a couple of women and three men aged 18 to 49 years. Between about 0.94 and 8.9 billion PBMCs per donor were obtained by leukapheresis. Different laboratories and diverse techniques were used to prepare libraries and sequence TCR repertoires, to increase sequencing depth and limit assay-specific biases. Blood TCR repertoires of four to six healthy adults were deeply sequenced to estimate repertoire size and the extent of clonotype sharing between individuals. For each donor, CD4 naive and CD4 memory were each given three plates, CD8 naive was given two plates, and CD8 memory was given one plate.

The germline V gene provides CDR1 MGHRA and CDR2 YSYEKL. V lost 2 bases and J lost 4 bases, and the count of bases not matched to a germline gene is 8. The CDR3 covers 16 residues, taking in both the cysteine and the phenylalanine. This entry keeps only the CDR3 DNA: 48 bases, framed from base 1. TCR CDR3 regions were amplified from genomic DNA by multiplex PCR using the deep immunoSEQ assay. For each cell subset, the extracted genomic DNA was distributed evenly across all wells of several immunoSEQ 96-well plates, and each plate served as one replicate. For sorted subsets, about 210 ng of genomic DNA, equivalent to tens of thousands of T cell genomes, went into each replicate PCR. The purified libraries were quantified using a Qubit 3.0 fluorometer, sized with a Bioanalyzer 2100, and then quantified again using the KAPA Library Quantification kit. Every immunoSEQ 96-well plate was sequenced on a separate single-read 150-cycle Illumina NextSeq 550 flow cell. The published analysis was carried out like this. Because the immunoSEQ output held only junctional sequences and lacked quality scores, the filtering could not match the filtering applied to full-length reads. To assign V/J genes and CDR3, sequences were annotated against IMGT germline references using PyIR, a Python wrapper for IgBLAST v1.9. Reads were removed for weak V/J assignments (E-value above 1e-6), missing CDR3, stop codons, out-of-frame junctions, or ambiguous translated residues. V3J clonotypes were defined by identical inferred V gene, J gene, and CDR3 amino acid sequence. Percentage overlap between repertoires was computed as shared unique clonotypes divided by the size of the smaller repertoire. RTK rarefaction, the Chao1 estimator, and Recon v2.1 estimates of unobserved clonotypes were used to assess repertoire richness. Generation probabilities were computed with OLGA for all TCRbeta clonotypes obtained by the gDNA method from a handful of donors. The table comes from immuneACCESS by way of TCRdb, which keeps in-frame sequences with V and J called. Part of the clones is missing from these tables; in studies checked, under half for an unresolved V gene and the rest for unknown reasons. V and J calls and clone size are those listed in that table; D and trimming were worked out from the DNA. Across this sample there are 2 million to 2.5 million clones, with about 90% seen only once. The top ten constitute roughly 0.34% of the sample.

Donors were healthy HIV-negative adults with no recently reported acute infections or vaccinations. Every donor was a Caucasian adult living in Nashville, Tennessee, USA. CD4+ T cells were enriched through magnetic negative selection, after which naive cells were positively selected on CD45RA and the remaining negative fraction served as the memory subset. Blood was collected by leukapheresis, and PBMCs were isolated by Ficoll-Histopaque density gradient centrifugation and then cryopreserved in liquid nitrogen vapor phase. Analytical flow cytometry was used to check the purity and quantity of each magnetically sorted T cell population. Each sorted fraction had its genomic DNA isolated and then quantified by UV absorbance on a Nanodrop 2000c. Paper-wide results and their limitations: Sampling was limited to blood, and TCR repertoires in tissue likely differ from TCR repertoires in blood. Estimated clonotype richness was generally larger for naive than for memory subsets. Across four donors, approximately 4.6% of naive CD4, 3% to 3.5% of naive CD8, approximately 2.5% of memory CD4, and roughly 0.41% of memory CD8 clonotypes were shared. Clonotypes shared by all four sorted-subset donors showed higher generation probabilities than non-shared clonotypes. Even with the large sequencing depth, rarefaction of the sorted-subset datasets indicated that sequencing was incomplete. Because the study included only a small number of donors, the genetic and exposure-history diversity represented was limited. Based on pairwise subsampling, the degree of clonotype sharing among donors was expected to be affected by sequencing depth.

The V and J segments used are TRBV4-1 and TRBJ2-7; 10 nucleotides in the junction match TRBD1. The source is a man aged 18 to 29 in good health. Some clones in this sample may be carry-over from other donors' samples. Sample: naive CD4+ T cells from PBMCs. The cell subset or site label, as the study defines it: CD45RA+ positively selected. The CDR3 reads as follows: CASSQPDRDRGYEQYF. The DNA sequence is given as TGCGCCAGCAGCCAACCGGACAGGGACAGGGGTTACGAGCAGTACTTC.